This TCR beta chain was obtained from a study of beta chain features in type 1 diabetes. In this sample, this clone turned up a few times. The investigators reverse transcribed all of the isolated RNA, so they sequenced expressed TCRB transcripts. Repertoires were generated with immunoSEQ multiplex PCR, while TCRdb's copy carries only in-frame clones and drops some. The sample has around 500,000 clones; roughly 11% are singletons. The CDR3 covers 17 residues. CDR1 and CDR2 from the germline V gene are LGHNA and YNFKEQ. Trimming removed 0 bases from V and 7 bases from J; junction bases left unmatched: 14.

The rearrangement joins TRBV4-2 to TRBJ2-5; TRBD2 matches 7 bases. The receptor was derived from a woman between 18 and 29 years old in good health. Sequenced input: naive CD4+ T cells from blood. CDR3 in amino acids: CASSQEVAAGSAWTQYF. In DNA form, the CDR3 reads TGTGCCAGCAGCCAAGAGGTCGCAGCGGGGTCAGCATGGACCCAGTACTTC.